Following are 28 T cell receptor beta chains from one sample sequenced in a study of response to subunit inactivated influenza vaccine. Using its own MiXCR run on the RT-PCR reads, TCRdb lists one record per CDR3 protein. The sample includes hundreds of thousands of distinct CDR3 sequences, under 15% of them seen just once. The sample in question was PBMCs from blood, obtained roughly 48 days after vaccination. The receptors were gathered from a man aged 45-60 years who received an inactivated influenza vaccine.

The chain links TRBV20-1 to TRBJ2-5; D is possibly TRBD2 (6 bases). The V gene's germline CDR1 is DFQATT and CDR2 SNEGSKA (reference sequence). There are 12 residues in the CDR3. The CDR3 loop is CTAEGSQETQYF. DNA for the CDR3: TGCACCGCGGAGGGGAGTCAAGAGACCCAGTACTTC.

This clonotype was seen only a few times. This rearrangement joins TRBV11-2 to TRBJ2-6, with D possibly matching TRBD2 (6 bases). V was trimmed by 5 bases and J by 0 bases, leaving 11 bases between them. Per the germline V gene, CDR1 is SGHAT and CDR2 is FQNNGV. The CDR3 is 16 residues long. The CDR3 DNA sequence: TGTGCCAGCAGCCCGGGGGTTAGCTCTGGGGCCAACGTCCTGACTTTC. This translates into CASSPGVSSGANVLTF.

This clonotype was seen a few times. The rearrangement joins TRBV3-1 to TRBJ2-2; D tentatively reads TRBD1 or TRBD2 (5 bases each). Germline V gives CDR1 LGHDT, CDR2 YNNKEL (reference sequence). This CDR3 contains 17 residues. The V end lost 4 bases, the J end lost 6 bases, and 21 bases lay between the germline ends. The CDR3 here is CASSPYRSFGAAGELFF. For the CDR3, the DNA is TGTGCCAGCAGCCCCTACCGATCCTTCGGGGCAGCCGGGGAGCTGTTTTTT.

This rearrangement joins TRBV28 to TRBJ2-7, with D unresolved. The CDR3 runs to 13 residues. V lost 6 bases and J lost 1, with 10 bases in between. Per the germline V gene, CDR1 is MDHEN and CDR2 is SYDVKM. This chain's CDR3 is CASSHQPSYEQYF. The CDR3 bases are TGTGCCAGCAGCCACCAGCCTTCCTACGAGCAGTACTTC.

The rearrangement joins TRBV4-2 to TRBJ2-1; D may match TRBD1 or TRBD2 (6 bases each). This CDR3 spans 15 amino acids. Trimming removed 4 bases at V and 7 bases at J, with 17 bases between. Germline V lookup: CDR1 LGHNA, CDR2 YNFKEQ. CDR3 sequence reads: CASSPPLGGRNEQFF. Written as DNA, the CDR3 is TGTGCCAGCAGCCCCCCTCTCGGGGGCCGGAATGAGCAGTTCTTC.

This clonotype was seen more than once but under ten times. This sequence joins TRBV3-1 and TRBJ2-4, with 10 bases lining up with TRBD2. This CDR3 contains 15 residues. Germline V gene data show CDR1 as LGHDT and CDR2 as YNNKEL (reference sequence). J was trimmed by 2 bases and V by 5 bases; bases with no gene match: 3. The CDR3 here is CASSTSGITKNIQYF. CDR3 DNA sequence: TGTGCCAGCAGCACTAGCGGGATTACCAAAAACATTCAGTACTTC.

This clonotype was observed at least ten times. This chain connects TRBV7-7 to TRBJ2-1; 11 nucleotides agree with TRBD2. The CDR3 length is 16 residues. Germline V lookup: CDR1 SSHAT, CDR2 FNYEAQ (reference sequence). With 5 bases clipped from V and 6 bases from J, the junction kept 9 bases outside the gene matches. The CDR3 sequence: CASSPHSGRALNEQFF. CDR3 coding DNA: TGTGCCAGCAGCCCACATAGCGGGAGGGCCCTCAATGAGCAGTTCTTC. Drawing the rest from reference TRBV7-7 and TRBJ2-1, the complete variable domain is GAGVSQSPRYKVTKRGQDVTLRCDPISSHATLYWYQQALGQGPEFLTYFNYEAQPDKSGLPSDRFSAERPEGSISTLTIQRTEQRDSAMYRCASSPHSGRALNEQFFGPGTRLTVL.

This clonotype was observed a few times. The DNA for the CDR3 is TGTGCCAGCAGCCTCGGACTAGGAGCTCAAGAGACCCAGTACTTC. It yields the protein CASSLGLGAQETQYF. The V call is TRBV2, the J call TRBJ2-5; 7 bases line up with TRBD2. Germline V gene sequence: CDR1 SNHLY, CDR2 FYNNEI. There are 15 residues in the CDR3. V was clipped by 6 bases and J by 2 bases; unmatched bases: 9.

V and J are TRBV4-3 and TRBJ2-1; possible D gene TRBD2, 6 bases. The germline V and J ends were trimmed by 0 bases and 9 bases, with 15 bases remaining between them. Per germline, CDR1 LGHNA and CDR2 YSLEER. This CDR3 region has 15 residues. CDR3 sequence: CASSQEWRGGGEQFF. Here the CDR3 DNA reads TGCGCCAGCAGCCAAGAGTGGAGGGGTGGAGGTGAGCAGTTCTTC.

This chain uses TRBV7-2 with TRBJ2-5; D could derive from TRBD1 or TRBD2 (5 bases each). The germline gives CDR1 SGHTA, CDR2 FQGNSA. Trimming removed 0 bases at V and 5 bases at J, with 10 bases between. The CDR3 runs to 14 residues. CDR3 coding DNA: TGTGCCAGCAGCTTAGCCGGGACGACGGAGACCCAGTACTTC. Its protein is CASSLAGTTETQYF.

This clonotype turned up a few times. The chain couples TRBV12-3 or TRBV12-4 to TRBJ2-1; no clear D gene. V lost 5 bases and J 3 bases, leaving 8 bases between the germline ends. CDR3 length: 13 residues. CDR3 nucleotide sequence: TGTGCCAGCAGTCTGAAAATCTACAATGAGCAGTTCTTC. This codes for CASSLKIYNEQFF.

The CDR3 sequence: CASSFPAGTGATEQYF. The CDR3 DNA reads TGTGCCAGCAGTTTCCCCGCCGGGACAGGGGCGACCGAGCAGTACTTC. This chain uses TRBV12-3 or TRBV12-4 with TRBJ2-7; 10 bases agree with TRBD1. The CDR3 is made up of 16 amino acids. V was clipped by 3 bases and J by 6 bases; unmatched bases: 11.

This clonotype occurred a few times. V is TRBV12-3 or TRBV12-4 and J is TRBJ1-2; D remains unclear. The V and J ends lost 4 bases and 3 bases respectively, with 12 bases between them. CDR3 size: 14 residues. Written as DNA, the CDR3 is TGTGCCAGCAGTTCAGAAACGTCGGACTATGGCTACACCTTC. This sequence encodes CASSSETSDYGYTF.

The CDR3 spells CASSPGAQQRDTQYF. CDR3 DNA: TGCGCCAGCAGCCCAGGGGCCCAGCAGAGAGATACGCAGTATTTT. V usage is TRBV4-3 and J usage is TRBJ2-3; perhaps TRBD1 as D (6 bases). V gave up 4 bases and J gave up 5 bases, with 16 bases separating them. Germline CDR1 and CDR2: LGHNA and YSLEER. This CDR3 is built from 15 residues.

The J gene is TRBJ1-2, the V gene TRBV7-2; D is unresolved. The V end lost 0 bases, the J end lost 3 bases, and 2 bases lay between the germline ends. The length of the CDR3 is 12 residues. Germline-derived CDR1 and CDR2 are SGHTA and FQGNSA. The CDR3 DNA follows: TGTGCCAGCAGCTTAGCGCACTATGGCTACACCTTC. Translated, it gives CASSLAHYGYTF.

The chain employs TRBV5-1 and TRBJ2-2; D remains ambiguous. CDR3 size: 14 residues. The V gene's germline CDR1 is SGHRS and CDR2 YFSETQ. V was cut by 1 base and J by 5 bases, with 9 bases left in between. The CDR3 DNA reads TGCGCCAGCAGCTTGAGTTTCGCTACCGGGGAGCTGTTTTTT. Translated, it gives CASSLSFATGELFF.

This clonotype was seen many times. V usage is TRBV5-1 and J usage is TRBJ2-6, with D possibly being TRBD1 (6 bases). The CDR3 contains 18 residues. Trimming took off 0 bases at V and 0 bases at J, with 13 bases between the two ends. From germline, CDR1 is SGHRS and CDR2 YFSETQ. The CDR3 loop is CASSLGTALSSGANVLTF. The CDR3 region has the DNA TGCGCCAGCAGCTTGGGGACAGCCCTTAGCTCTGGGGCCAACGTCCTGACTTTC.

This clonotype was found many times. The V call is TRBV6-6, the J call TRBJ2-7, with D perhaps matching TRBD2 (5 bases). Germline V gene data show CDR1 as MNHNY and CDR2 as SVGAGI (reference sequence). CDR3 size: 13 residues. Trimming took off 4 bases at V and 5 bases at J, with 12 bases between the two ends. The chain's CDR3 is CASSSRGFDEQYF. The CDR3 DNA is TGTGCCAGCAGTTCGCGAGGGTTCGACGAGCAGTACTTC.

This clonotype was counted between two and nine times. J is TRBJ2-7 and V is TRBV4-1; D is uncertain. This CDR3 has 14 amino acids. From germline, CDR1 is MGHRA and CDR2 YSYEKL. The ends were cut back, 4 bases at V and 2 bases at J, with 12 bases in the middle. The CDR3 DNA follows: TGCGCCAGCAGCCTGCGTCAGGACCCCTACGAGCAGTACTTC. It translates to CASSLRQDPYEQYF.

This clonotype was found many times. The chain combines TRBV12-3 or TRBV12-4 with TRBJ2-3, with TRBD1 identical over 9 bases. The trim removed 6 bases at V and 2 bases at J, leaving 9 bases unmatched. This CDR3 has 16 residues. CDR3 sequence reads: CASSESGTGNTDTQYF. CDR3 DNA: TGTGCCAGCAGCGAATCAGGGACAGGGAACACAGATACGCAGTATTTT.

The chain uses TRBV10-3 and TRBJ2-7; TRBD1 matches 10 bases. Per the germline V gene, CDR1 is ENHRY and CDR2 is SYGVKD. The junction had 6 bases not matched to a gene; V was cut back by 11 bases and J by 5 bases. CDR3 size: 12 residues. The CDR3 protein is CAVGGQGNEQYF. The CDR3 coding sequence is TGTGCCGTCGGGGGACAGGGGAACGAGCAGTACTTC.

The chain has TRBV12-3 or TRBV12-4 and TRBJ1-1, with D possibly TRBD1 on 5 matching bases. Trimming pared 1 base from V and 5 bases from J, leaving 17 bases between. The CDR3 runs to 16 residues. This CDR3 is CASSLGAGRGGTEAFF. DNA of the CDR3: TGTGCCAGCAGTTTAGGGGCAGGGAGGGGCGGGACTGAAGCTTTCTTT.

There are a few counts of this clonotype. The chain couples TRBV7-9 to TRBJ1-4; D is perhaps TRBD1 (5 bases). V was clipped by 5 bases and J by 13 bases, with 11 bases between them. The V gene's germline CDR1 is SEHNR and CDR2 FQNEAQ (reference sequence). The CDR3 is made up of 11 amino acids. The CDR3 region is CASSAGPRLFF. The DNA for the CDR3 is TGTGCCAGCAGCGCGGGACCTCGACTGTTTTTT.

This clonotype was recorded at least ten times. The chain links TRBV9 to TRBJ2-3, with 7 nucleotides matching TRBD2. The V segment lost 3 bases and the J segment 0 bases; nucleotides outside the gene matches: 1. CDR3 length: 14 amino acids. CDR1 is SGDLS and CDR2 is YYNGEE in the germline V gene. CDR3 protein: CASSAGGSTDTQYF. In DNA, the CDR3 is TGTGCCAGCAGCGCGGGGGGTAGCACAGATACGCAGTATTTT.

This clonotype was recorded a few times. The rearrangement uses TRBV7-8 and TRBJ2-7; D may be TRBD1 (6 bases). Germline CDR1 is SGHVS and CDR2 is FQNEAQ. The V gene lost 5 bases and the J gene lost 2 bases, with 19 bases spanning the gap. The CDR3 runs to 16 residues. The CDR3 sequence is CASSPIGRGETYEQYF. For the CDR3, the DNA is TGTGCCAGCAGCCCCATAGGCAGGGGAGAGACCTACGAGCAGTACTTC.

This chain joins TRBV19 and TRBJ2-2; D is unclear. Trimming took 1 base from V and 6 from J, leaving 9 bases between them. The CDR3 sequence is 14 residues long. Germline V gene sequence: CDR1 LNHDA, CDR2 SQIVND (reference sequence). In DNA form, the CDR3 reads TGTGCCAGTAGTATAGCGCTAGGGTCCGGGGAGCTGTTTTTT. Translating gives CASSIALGSGELFF.

This rearrangement joins TRBV28 to TRBJ2-7; 10 positions agree with TRBD2. J was trimmed by 3 bases and V by 7 bases; bases with no gene match: 9. Germline V gene data show CDR1 as MDHEN and CDR2 as SYDVKM. The CDR3 has 15 amino acids. CDR3: CASNPFSGGLYEQYF. The CDR3, as DNA: TGTGCCAGCAACCCCTTTAGCGGGGGGCTCTACGAGCAGTACTTC.

The J gene is TRBJ1-2, the V gene TRBV7-9; D is unclear. Germline assignment: CDR1 SEHNR and CDR2 FQNEAQ (reference sequence). CDR3 length: 15 residues. The V and J ends lost 11 bases and 1 base respectively, with 20 bases between them. The CDR3 sequence is CAGRPNQDGNYGYTF. In DNA, the CDR3 is TGTGCCGGACGACCGAATCAAGACGGTAACTATGGCTACACCTTC.